This T cell receptor (beta chain) was obtained from a study of CD8 T cells in ankylosing spondylitis. Broader study findings: Peripheral blood samples showed relatively rare disease-linked clones, and these clones were CD8+. Within ankylosing spondylitis blood, a TCR beta motif made up of several highly homologous variants appeared to be characteristic. From matched ankylosing spondylitis synovial fluid, disease-linked clones were reportedly recovered at significantly enriched levels.

Libraries of TCR beta came from quantitative 5'-RACE with molecular barcodes. From the 5' RACE reads, TCRdb called clonotypes with MiXCR, one entry per CDR3 protein. Counted here are more than 150,000 distinct CDR3 sequences, 18% occurring once; the ten biggest clones make up roughly 4.5%. With respect to this clonotype: Its antigen remains unidentified.

The source of this sequence is a male donor aged 5 to 30 with ankylosing spondylitis or in good health (not recorded which). Sequencing input: blood, either unsorted or a sorted T cell fraction (not recorded which).

Written as DNA, the CDR3 is TGTGCCAGCAGCTTAGGGACTAGCGGGAGTCGAGGAGATACGCAGTATTTT. Protein: CASSLGTSGSRGDTQYF. The chain uses TRBV7-7 and TRBJ2-3; TRBD2 aligns across 13 bases. CDR1 is SSHAT and CDR2 is FNYEAQ in the germline V gene (reference sequence). J gave up 5 bases and V 1 base, and 6 bases lay outside the gene matches. The CDR3 length is 17 residues.